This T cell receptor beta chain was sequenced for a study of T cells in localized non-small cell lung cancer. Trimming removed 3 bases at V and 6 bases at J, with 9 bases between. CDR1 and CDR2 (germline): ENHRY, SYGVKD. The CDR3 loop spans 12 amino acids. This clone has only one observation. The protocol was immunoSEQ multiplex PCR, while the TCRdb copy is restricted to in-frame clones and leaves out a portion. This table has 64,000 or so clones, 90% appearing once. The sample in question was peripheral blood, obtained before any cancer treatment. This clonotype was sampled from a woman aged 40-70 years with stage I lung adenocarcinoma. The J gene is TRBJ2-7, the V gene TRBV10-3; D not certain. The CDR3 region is CAISEVASEQYF. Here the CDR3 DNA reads TGTGCCATCAGTGAAGTAGCCTCCGAGCAGTACTTC.